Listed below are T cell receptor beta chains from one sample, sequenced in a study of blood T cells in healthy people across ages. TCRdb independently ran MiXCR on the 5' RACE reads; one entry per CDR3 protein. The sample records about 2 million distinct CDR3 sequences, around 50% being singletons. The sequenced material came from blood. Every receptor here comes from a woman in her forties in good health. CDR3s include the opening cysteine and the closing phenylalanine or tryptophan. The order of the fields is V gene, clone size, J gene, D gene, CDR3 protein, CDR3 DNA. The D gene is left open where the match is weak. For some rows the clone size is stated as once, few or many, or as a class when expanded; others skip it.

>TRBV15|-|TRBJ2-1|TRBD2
CATSRDFGGGAGNEQFF
TGTGCCACCAGCAGAGATTTCGGCGGGGGGGCCGGTAATGAGCAGTTCTTC
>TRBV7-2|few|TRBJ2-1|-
CASSLSPGTTNEQFF
TGTGCCAGCAGCTTAAGCCCAGGTACGACCAATGAGCAGTTCTTC
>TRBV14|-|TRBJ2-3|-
CASSQVPGERYF
TGTGCCAGCAGCCAAGTGCCGGGGGAAAGGTATTTT
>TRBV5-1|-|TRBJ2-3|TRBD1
CASILGQGGIGGTQYF
TGCGCCAGCATCTTGGGACAGGGTGGAATAGGTGGTACGCAGTATTTT
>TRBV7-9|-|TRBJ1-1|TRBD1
CASSSAQGATEAFF
TGTGCCAGCAGCTCGGCCCAGGGGGCTACTGAAGCTTTCTTT
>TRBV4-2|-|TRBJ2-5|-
CASSQEGGGDTDTQYF
TGTGCCAGCAGCCAAGAGGGGGGGGGCGACACAGATACGCAGTACTTC
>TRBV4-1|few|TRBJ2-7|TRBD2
CASSQEEAGLADLGSQYF
TGCGCCAGCAGCCAAGAGGAAGCGGGACTAGCGGACCTGGGTTCCCAGTACTTC
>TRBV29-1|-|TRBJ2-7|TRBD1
CSANGQGVYEQYF
TGCAGCGCTAACGGACAGGGAGTCTACGAGCAGTACTTC
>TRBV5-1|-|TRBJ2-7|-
CASSLEMLSEQYF
TGCGCCAGCAGCTTGGAGATGCTAAGCGAGCAGTACTTC
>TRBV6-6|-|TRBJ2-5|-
CASSPPGTGRRETQYF
TGTGCCAGCAGTCCCCCCGGGACGGGTCGTAGGGAGACCCAGTACTTC
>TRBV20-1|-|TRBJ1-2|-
CSARDGGRRIYGYTF
TGCAGTGCTAGAGATGGAGGTCGGAGGATCTATGGCTACACCTTC
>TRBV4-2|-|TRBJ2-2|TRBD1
CASTATGAARELFF
TGTGCCAGCACCGCGACAGGGGCCGCTAGGGAGCTGTTTTTT
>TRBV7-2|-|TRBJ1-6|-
CASSLGGQGTNSPLHF
TGTGCCAGCAGCTTAGGGGGCCAGGGTACGAATTCACCCCTCCACTTT
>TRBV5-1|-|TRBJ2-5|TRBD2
CASTGTSGEPETQYF
TGCGCCAGCACCGGTACCAGCGGGGAGCCGGAGACCCAGTACTTC
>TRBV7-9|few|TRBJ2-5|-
CASSVDPVRNQYF
TGTGCCAGCAGCGTAGACCCGGTCCGTAACCAGTACTTC
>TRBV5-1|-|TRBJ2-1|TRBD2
CASSLAAGDVNEQFF
TGCGCCAGCAGCTTGGCAGCGGGGGACGTCAATGAGCAGTTCTTC
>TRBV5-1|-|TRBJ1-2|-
CASSLGRTEDYGYTF
TGCGCCAGCAGCTTGGGCAGGACCGAGGACTATGGCTACACCTTC
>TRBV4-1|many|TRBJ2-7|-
CASSPGASSYEQYF
TGCGCCAGCAGCCCAGGGGCCTCCTCCTACGAGCAGTACTTC
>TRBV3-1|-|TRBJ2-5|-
CASSQEVAGETQYF
TGTGCCAGCAGCCAAGAGGTAGCCGGGGAGACCCAGTACTTC
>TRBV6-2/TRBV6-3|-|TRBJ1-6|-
CASSSDRRVYNSPLHF
TGTGCCAGCAGTTCAGACAGGAGGGTGTATAATTCACCCCTCCACTTT
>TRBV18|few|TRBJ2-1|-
CASRTSSNEQFF
TGTGCCAGCCGGACGAGTTCCAATGAGCAGTTCTTC
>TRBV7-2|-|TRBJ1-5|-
CASSLQSGDQPQHF
TGTGCCAGCAGCTTACAGTCAGGGGACCAGCCCCAGCATTTT
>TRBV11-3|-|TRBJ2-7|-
CASSSDSFELDYEQYF
TGTGCCAGCAGCTCAGATTCCTTCGAGCTGGACTACGAGCAGTACTTC
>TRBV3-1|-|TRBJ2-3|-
CASSQSEANTQYF
TGTGCCAGCAGCCAATCAGAGGCGAATACGCAGTATTTT
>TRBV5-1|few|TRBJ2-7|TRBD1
CASWVTNRGPYEQYF
TGCGCCAGCTGGGTGACCAACAGGGGGCCATACGAGCAGTACTTC
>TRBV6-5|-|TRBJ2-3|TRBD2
CASSSPRRAGGSSDTQYF
TGTGCCAGCAGTTCCCCCCGCCGGGCGGGGGGGAGCTCAGATACGCAGTATTTT
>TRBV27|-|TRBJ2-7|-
CATSLGGSYEQYF
TGTGCCACCAGCCTCGGTGGCTCCTACGAGCAGTACTTC
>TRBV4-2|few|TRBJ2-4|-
CASSQDITVDIQYF
TGTGCCAGCAGCCAAGATATAACAGTTGACATTCAGTACTTC
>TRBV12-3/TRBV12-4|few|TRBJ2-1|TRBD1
CASSLGQGWDEQFF
TGTGCCAGCAGCTTAGGACAGGGGTGGGATGAGCAGTTCTTC
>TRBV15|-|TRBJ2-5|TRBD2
CATSIGGGQETQYF
TGTGCCACCAGTATCGGGGGGGGCCAAGAGACCCAGTACTTC
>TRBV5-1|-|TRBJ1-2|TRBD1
CASSGTDDGYTF
TGCGCCAGTTCCGGGACAGACGATGGCTACACCTTC
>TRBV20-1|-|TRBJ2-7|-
CSAKPLAYEQYF
TGCAGTGCAAAACCGCTGGCCTACGAGCAGTACTTC
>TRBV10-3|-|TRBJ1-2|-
CAISDGRNGYTF
TGTGCCATCAGTGACGGACGGAATGGCTACACCTTC
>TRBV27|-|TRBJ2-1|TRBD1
CASSSQGLVINEQFF
TGTGCCAGCAGTTCACAGGGGTTAGTTATAAATGAGCAGTTCTTC
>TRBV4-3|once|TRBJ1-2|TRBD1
CASSQGGQGLGYTF
TGCGCCAGCAGCCAAGGCGGACAGGGCCTTGGCTACACCTTC
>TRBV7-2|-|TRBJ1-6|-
CASSLAPRQSSYNSPLHF
TGTGCCAGCAGCTTAGCGCCCAGGCAGAGCTCCTATAATTCACCCCTCCACTTT
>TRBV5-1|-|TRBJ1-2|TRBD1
CASTAPDRANYGYTF
TGCGCCAGCACCGCACCGGACAGGGCTAACTATGGCTACACCTTC
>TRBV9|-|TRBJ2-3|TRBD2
CASSVEPAGSTDTQYF
TGTGCCAGCAGCGTAGAGCCAGCGGGGTCCACAGATACGCAGTATTTT
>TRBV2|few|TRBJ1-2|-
CASSLLLDSLDGYTF
TGTGCCAGCAGTTTGCTCTTGGACAGTCTTGATGGCTACACCTTC
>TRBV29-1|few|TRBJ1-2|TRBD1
CSVKTGDYGYTF
TGCAGCGTAAAGACAGGGGACTATGGCTACACCTTC
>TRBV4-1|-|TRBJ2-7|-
CAGSQDGGGVYEQYF
TGCGCCGGCAGCCAAGACGGGGGCGGTGTCTACGAGCAGTACTTC
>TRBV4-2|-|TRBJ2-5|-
CASSREPRTLGQETQYF
TGTGCCAGCAGCCGAGAACCCCGAACCCTAGGGCAAGAGACCCAGTACTTC
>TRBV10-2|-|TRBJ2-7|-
CASSDFADLLLREQYF
TGCGCCAGCAGTGATTTTGCGGACCTTCTACTGCGGGAGCAGTACTTC
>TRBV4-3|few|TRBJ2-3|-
CASSQDGGTGADTQYF
TGCGCCAGCAGCCAAGATGGTGGGACCGGGGCAGATACGCAGTATTTT
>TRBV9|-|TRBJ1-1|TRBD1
CASSVAPRQGENTEAFF
TGTGCCAGCAGCGTAGCTCCTCGGCAGGGGGAGAACACTGAAGCTTTCTTT
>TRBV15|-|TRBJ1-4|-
CATSSQGTFEKLFF
TGTGCCACCAGCAGTCAGGGGACTTTTGAAAAACTGTTTTTT
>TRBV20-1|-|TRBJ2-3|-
CSAGVPRTDTQYF
TGCAGTGCTGGGGTCCCCAGGACAGATACGCAGTATTTT
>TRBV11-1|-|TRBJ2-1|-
CASSHGIEQFF
TGTGCCAGCAGCCACGGAATAGAGCAGTTCTTC
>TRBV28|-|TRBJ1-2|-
CASLQGGSTYGYTF
TGTGCCAGTCTACAGGGAGGGAGTACCTATGGCTACACCTTC
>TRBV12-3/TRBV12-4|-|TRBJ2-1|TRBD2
CASSFGLAGGPRSYNEQFF
TGTGCCAGCAGTTTCGGACTAGCGGGGGGGCCACGGTCCTACAATGAGCAGTTCTTC
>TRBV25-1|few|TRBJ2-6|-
CASSEWGIGTTEVLTF
TGTGCCAGCAGTGAATGGGGGATTGGGACAACAGAGGTCCTGACTTTC
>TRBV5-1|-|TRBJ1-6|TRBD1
CASSSRTGAVRINSPLHF
TGCGCCAGCAGCTCGCGGACAGGGGCCGTGCGTATTAATTCACCCCTCCACTTT
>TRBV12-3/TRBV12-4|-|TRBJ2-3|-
CASSLGLRDTQYF
TGTGCCAGCAGTTTGGGCCTTCGAGATACGCAGTATTTT
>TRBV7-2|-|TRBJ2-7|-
CASSGDPPYEQYF
TGTGCCAGCAGTGGGGACCCGCCCTACGAGCAGTACTTC
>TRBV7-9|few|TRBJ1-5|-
CASSPIVGAYQPQHF
TGTGCCAGCAGCCCGATCGTTGGAGCTTATCAGCCCCAGCATTTT
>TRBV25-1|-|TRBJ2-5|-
CASMWETQYF
TGTGCCAGCATGTGGGAGACCCAGTACTTC
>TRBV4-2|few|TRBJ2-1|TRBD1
CASSEGQGGKNEQFF
TGTGCCAGCAGCGAGGGACAGGGGGGGAAAAATGAGCAGTTCTTC
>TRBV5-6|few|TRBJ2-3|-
CASSYWRRTDTQYF
TGTGCCAGCAGCTATTGGAGGCGAACAGATACGCAGTATTTT
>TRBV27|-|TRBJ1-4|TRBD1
CASSPYRDRSNEKLFF
TGTGCCAGCAGTCCATACCGGGACAGGAGTAATGAAAAACTGTTTTTT